A single sample is the source of the 8 T cell receptor beta chains below, sequenced in a study of blood T cell repertoires in COVID-19. The assay was immunoSEQ multiplex PCR, and TCRdb's table has in-frame clones only and misses some. The sample carries about 180,000 clones, 75% to 90% recorded once. Input material: peripheral blood. The receptors were gathered from a woman in her sixties or seventies with COVID-19, enrolled during active disease.

Regarding this clone: The same CDR3 arises from other DNA sequences in this sample as well. V is TRBV3-1 (or the pseudogene TRBV3-2) and J is TRBJ1-2, with TRBD1 as a possible D gene (5 bases). The germline V and J ends were trimmed by 1 base and 8 bases, with 5 bases remaining between them. The CDR3 spans 11 residues. Germline loops: CDR1 LGHDT, CDR2 YNNKEL (reference sequence). This CDR3 reads CASSQAGGYTF. CDR3 DNA sequence: TGTGCCAGCAGCCAAGCAGGGGGCTACACCTTC.

This chain links TRBV13 with TRBJ2-2; D unclear. The germline V gene encodes CDR1 PRHDT and CDR2 FYEKMQ (reference sequence). The germline V and J ends were trimmed by 2 bases and 0 bases, with 10 bases remaining between them. The CDR3 runs 16 residues. CDR3: CASSLLPGTNTGELFF. DNA for the CDR3: TGTGCCAGCAGCTTACTCCCAGGAACGAACACCGGGGAGCTGTTTTTT.

The chain couples TRBV9 to TRBJ1-1, with D tentatively TRBD1 (6 bases). The CDR3 runs 13 residues. The V gene lost 0 bases and the J gene lost 12 bases, with 15 bases spanning the gap. From germline, CDR1 is SGDLS and CDR2 YYNGEE. The CDR3 sequence is CASSVDPGDQSFF. The CDR3 coding sequence is TGTGCCAGCAGCGTAGATCCAGGGGACCAATCTTTCTTT. The full variable domain, its missing parts supplied by reference TRBV9 and TRBJ1-1, is DSGVTQTPKHLITATGQRVTLRCSPRSGDLSVYWYQQSLDQGLQFLIQYYNGEERAKGNILERFSAQQFPDLHSELNLSSLELGDSALYFCASSVDPGDQSFFGQGTRLTVV.

This CDR3 reads CASSLTGAQSIGQPQHF. DNA for the CDR3: TGTGCCAGCAGTCTCACAGGGGCTCAGTCTATTGGTCAGCCCCAGCATTTT. V usage is TRBV28 and J usage is TRBJ1-5; 7 bases align to TRBD1. With V trimmed by 5 bases and J by 6 bases, 16 bases remained unmatched. Germline loops: CDR1 MDHEN, CDR2 SYDVKM. The CDR3 loop spans 17 amino acids.

V is TRBV11-3 and J is TRBJ2-3, with D uncertain. In germline, CDR1 is SGHNT, CDR2 YENEEA. The CDR3 is made up of 16 amino acids. V was trimmed by 0 bases and J by 2 bases, leaving 12 bases between them. The CDR3 reads CASSLEPGPHTDTQYF. The CDR3, as DNA: TGTGCCAGCAGCTTAGAGCCGGGTCCTCACACAGATACGCAGTATTTT. Complete variable domain (other parts from reference TRBV11-3 and TRBJ2-3): EAGVVQSPRYKIIEKKQPVAFWCNPISGHNTLYWYLQNLGQGPELLIRYENEEAVDDSQLPKDRFSAERLKGVDSTLKIQPAELGDSAVYLCASSLEPGPHTDTQYFGPGTRLTVL.

Here the CDR3 reads CASRGSQGKNQPQHF. For the CDR3, the DNA is TGTGCCAGCAGGGGATCCCAGGGGAAAAATCAGCCCCAGCATTTT. The chain links TRBV2 to TRBJ1-5, with D tentatively TRBD1 (6 bases). The V gene's germline CDR1 is SNHLY and CDR2 FYNNEI. Trimming removed 6 bases from V and 4 bases from J, with 16 bases in between. This CDR3 spans 15 amino acids. Together with reference TRBV2 and TRBJ1-5, the CDR3 gives the full variable domain: EPEVTQTPSHQVTQMGQEVILRCVPISNHLYFYWYRQILGQKVEFLVSFYNNEISEKSEIFDDQFSVERPDGSNFTLKIRSTKLEDSAMYFCASRGSQGKNQPQHFGDGTRLSIL.

CDR3 in DNA: TGTGCCAGTTCGGGGCTAGCGGTACGAGACGAGCAGTACTTC. It translates to CASSGLAVRDEQYF. V and J are TRBV19 and TRBJ2-7; TRBD2 agrees at 7 bases. The CDR3 extends over 14 amino acids. Germline V gives CDR1 LNHDA, CDR2 SQIVND (reference sequence). V trimming: 8 bases; J trimming: 5 bases; junction bases outside the gene matches: 12.

The chain uses TRBV30 and TRBJ1-1, with D maybe TRBD1 (5 bases). The ends were cut back, 1 base at V and 1 base at J, with 7 bases in the middle. Germline V lookup: CDR1 GTSNPN, CDR2 SVGIG (reference sequence). CDR3 length: 13 residues. The CDR3 loop is CAWSGQPNTEAFF. CDR3 in DNA: TGTGCCTGGAGTGGACAGCCGAACACTGAAGCTTTCTTT.